Following are 26 T cell receptor beta chains from one sample sequenced in a study of blood T cell repertoires in COVID-19. Clones were read by immunoSEQ multiplex PCR, and TCRdb kept only the in-frame ones, dropping some. The sample lists some 400,000 clones; 80% to 90% were seen once. Input material: PBMCs or T cells enriched from blood (not recorded which). The receptors here all came from a man aged 25-40 years who had recovered from COVID-19.

This chain connects TRBV7-3 to TRBJ2-1; D unresolved. The CDR3 has 14 residues. In germline, CDR1 is SGHTA, CDR2 FQGTGA. Between the trimmed V and J ends, which lost 1 base and 2 bases, there was a span of 6 bases. The CDR3 DNA follows: TGTGCCAGCAGCTTAAAGCATCCCTACAATGAGCAGTTCTTC. Translating it yields CASSLKHPYNEQFF.

The rearrangement joins TRBV5-1 to TRBJ1-5, with 8 positions matching TRBD1. V shed 4 bases and J 3 bases; nucleotides not matched to a gene: 3. The CDR3 sequence is 14 residues long. In germline, CDR1 is SGHRS, CDR2 YFSETQ. The CDR3 DNA follows: TGCGCCAGCAGCCTGACAGGGGTCAATCAGCCCCAGCATTTT. Its protein product is CASSLTGVNQPQHF.

The gene calls are TRBV5-1 and TRBJ1-4; no clear D. The germline CDR1 and CDR2 sequences are SGHRS and YFSETQ. Between the trimmed V and J ends, which lost 1 base and 3 bases, there was a span of 10 bases. The CDR3 is 15 residues long. The CDR3 nucleotides read TGCGCCAGCAGCTTGTCACCGGTAGCTAATGAAAAACTGTTTTTT. It yields the protein CASSLSPVANEKLFF.

The genes are TRBV21-1 and TRBJ2-6; the table calls TRBD1, which could not be checked here. TRBV21-1 is reported as a pseudogene. The CDR3 totals 18 residues. The CDR3 nucleotides read TGTGCCAGCAGCAAAGCGCCGCCCGGAGAGGACAGATTATACGTCCTGACTTTC. It encodes CASSKAPPGEDRLYVLTF.

The chain is built from TRBV4-1 and TRBJ1-5; 7 bases line up with TRBD1. Germline V gene data show CDR1 as MGHRA and CDR2 as YSYEKL. There are 15 residues in the CDR3. J lost 6 bases, V lost 1 base, and 6 bases had no gene match. The CDR3 nucleotides are TGCGCCAGCAGCCAAGCTTCAGGGGGAAGTCAGCCCCAGCATTTT. Translating it yields CASSQASGGSQPQHF.

CDR3 sequence (DNA): TGTGCCAGCAGCCAGGGTGGCTCTGGCACAGATACGCAGTATTTT. The encoded protein is CASSQGGSGTDTQYF. This chain joins TRBV13 and TRBJ2-3; the D gene is possibly TRBD1 (5 bases). Germline CDR1 is PRHDT and CDR2 is FYEKMQ (reference sequence). Trimming removed 5 bases from V and 1 base from J, with 13 bases in between. This CDR3 spans 15 amino acids.

The rearrangement joins TRBV15 to TRBJ1-1; D is unclear. Germline V gives CDR1 LNHNV, CDR2 YYDKDF (reference sequence). CDR3 size: 15 residues. The V end lost 1 base, the J end lost 2 bases, and 11 bases lay between the germline ends. The CDR3 nucleotides read TGTGCCACCAGCAGAGCGGCTACAGTTAACACTGAAGCTTTCTTT. Protein product: CATSRAATVNTEAFF. Full variable domain (remainder filled in from reference TRBV15 and TRBJ1-1): DAMVIQNPRYQVTQFGKPVTLSCSQTLNHNVMYWYQQKSSQAPKLLFHYYDKDFNNEADTPDNFQSRRPNTSFCFLDIRSPGLGDTAMYLCATSRAATVNTEAFFGQGTRLTVV.

The chain joins TRBV7-9 to TRBJ1-1; D possibly corresponds to TRBD1 (5 bases). Trimming took off 5 bases at V and 2 bases at J, with 12 bases between the two ends. Per the germline V gene, CDR1 is SEHNR and CDR2 is FQNEAQ (reference sequence). This CDR3 has 14 residues. The CDR3, as DNA: TGTGCCAGCAGCGCCGTAACAGGTAACACTGAAGCTTTCTTT. Translation gives CASSAVTGNTEAFF. Filled out from reference TRBV7-9 and TRBJ1-1, the complete variable domain reads DTGVSQNPRHKITKRGQNVTFRCDPISEHNRLYWYRQTLGQGPEFLTYFQNEAQLEKSRLLSDRFSAERPKGSFSTLEIQRTEQGDSAMYLCASSAVTGNTEAFFGQGTRLTVV.

J is TRBJ1-4 and V is TRBV28; a possible D gene is TRBD1 (6 bases). Germline V gene sequence: CDR1 MDHEN, CDR2 SYDVKM. V lost 4 bases and J 6 bases, leaving 18 bases between the germline ends. The CDR3 is made up of 16 amino acids. CDR3 sequence: CASSSGPGVADEKLFF. The CDR3 region has the DNA TGTGCCAGCAGTTCAGGACCAGGGGTTGCTGATGAAAAACTGTTTTTT.

This chain uses TRBV5-6 with TRBJ2-2; weak D call: TRBD1 (6 bases). The CDR3 has 15 residues. The germline V gene has CDR1 SGHDT and CDR2 YYEEEE. V gave up 2 bases and J gave up 5 bases, with 13 bases separating them. Written as DNA, the CDR3 is TGTGCCAGCAGCTTCGCAGGGGCCGGGACCGGGGAGCTGTTTTTT. The encoded protein is CASSFAGAGTGELFF.

V and J are TRBV10-3 and TRBJ1-5, with TRBD1 matching 9 bases. Germline V CDR1 and CDR2: ENHRY, SYGVKD. Germline trimming cut 6 bases from V and 3 bases from J; bases unmatched to any gene: 3. CDR3 length: 14 amino acids. The CDR3 is CAISGTGNNQPQHF. The DNA of the CDR3 is TGTGCCATCAGCGGGACAGGGAACAATCAGCCCCAGCATTTT.

CDR3: CSARDVAGSYF. In DNA form, the CDR3 reads TGCAGTGCTAGAGATGTAGCGGGATCGTACTTC. This chain uses TRBV20-1 with TRBJ2-7, with TRBD2 identical over 8 bases. CDR1 and CDR2 (germline): DFQATT, SNEGSKA (reference sequence). This CDR3 region has 11 residues. Trimming cost V 0 bases and J 12 bases; bases outside gene matches: 4.

J is TRBJ1-3 and V is TRBV9; D is perhaps TRBD1 (6 bases). The CDR3 is 15 amino acids. V shed 0 bases and J shed 4 bases, with 11 bases lying between them. Germline loops: CDR1 SGDLS, CDR2 YYNGEE. CDR3 sequence (DNA): TGTGCCAGCAGCGTAGATTGGGGGCTGGGAAACACCATATATTTT. The encoded protein is CASSVDWGLGNTIYF.

This sequence joins TRBV2 and TRBJ1-1, with 7 bases aligning to TRBD1. Germline lookup yields CDR1 SNHLY and CDR2 FYNNEI. Germline trimming cut 1 base from V and 11 bases from J; bases unmatched to any gene: 13. This CDR3 is built from 15 residues. CDR3 loop: CASSEGRTGALVAFF. DNA of the CDR3: TGTGCCAGCAGTGAAGGGAGAACAGGGGCGCTGGTGGCTTTCTTT.

The chain uses TRBV5-5 and TRBJ2-5, with a tentative D call TRBD1 (5 bases). CDR1 and CDR2 from the germline V gene are SGHKS and YYEKEE (reference sequence). V lost 2 bases and J lost 3, with 20 bases in between. This CDR3 has 17 amino acids. CDR3: CASSFARASWGEETQYF. CDR3 DNA sequence: TGTGCCAGCAGCTTCGCCCGGGCCTCCTGGGGCGAAGAGACCCAGTACTTC.

The chain combines TRBV18 with TRBJ1-1, with unresolved D. Germline CDR1 KGHSH, CDR2 LQKENI. Trimming took 3 bases from V and 1 from J, leaving 15 bases between them. This CDR3 is 16 amino acids long. CDR3 sequence: CASSPNLAGENTEAFF. For the CDR3, the DNA is TGTGCCAGCTCACCTAACTTAGCCGGAGAGAACACTGAAGCTTTCTTT.

This clone was seen only once. The V and J genes are TRBV7-2 and TRBJ1-3, with D unresolved. Trimming took 1 base from V and 0 from J, leaving 10 bases between them. CDR1 SGHTA and CDR2 FQGNSA come from the germline V gene. This CDR3 region has 16 residues. In DNA form, the CDR3 reads TGTGCCAGCAGCTTAGGGTTCACTCACTCTGGAAACACCATATATTTT. Protein: CASSLGFTHSGNTIYF.

CDR3 region: CASSFGRSNTEAFF. The CDR3 DNA sequence: TGTGCCAGCAGTTTCGGCAGGTCGAACACTGAAGCTTTCTTT. The V call is TRBV28, the J call TRBJ1-1, with D uncertain. Germline V gene data show CDR1 as MDHEN and CDR2 as SYDVKM. The CDR3 has 14 residues. Trimming shortened V by 3 bases and J by 1 base, and 9 bases separated the two germline ends.

The V call is TRBV21-1, the J call TRBJ1-1; TRBD1, the D gene given by the table, was not confirmed from the DNA. TRBV21-1 is shown as a pseudogene. The CDR3 runs 15 residues. Here the CDR3 DNA reads TGTGCCAGCAGCAGAGGAATCAGGGGGCAAACTGAAGCTTTCTTT. Protein: CASSRGIRGQTEAFF.

The CDR3 coding sequence is TGTGCCAGCAGTCTCCGACTAGCGGAGTACAATGAGCAGTTCTTC. Its translation: CASSLRLAEYNEQFF. V is TRBV6-5 and J is TRBJ2-1, with 9 bases identical to TRBD2. Germline V gene lookup returns CDR1 MNHEY and CDR2 SVGAGI. The trim removed 5 bases at V and 4 bases at J, leaving 6 bases unmatched. The CDR3 covers 15 residues.

The chain combines TRBV10-3 with TRBJ2-1, with 7 bases that match TRBD1. The CDR3 is 16 amino acids. Germline trimming cut 5 bases from V and 7 bases from J; bases unmatched to any gene: 14. Germline-derived CDR1 and CDR2 are ENHRY and SYGVKD. CDR3 protein: CAISLVTGSKGNEQFF. The CDR3 DNA reads as TGTGCCATCAGTTTGGTGACAGGGAGTAAAGGGAATGAGCAGTTCTTC.

Only one count was recorded for this clone. V is TRBV10-3 and J is TRBJ2-7; D unclear. CDR1 is ENHRY, CDR2 SYGVKD, per germline. This CDR3 region has 15 residues. The V and J ends lost 2 bases and 2 bases respectively, with 13 bases between them. The CDR3 loop reads CAISERPSSAYEQYF. The CDR3 coding sequence is TGTGCCATCAGTGAGAGGCCCAGCAGCGCCTACGAGCAGTACTTC.

The rearrangement joins TRBV10-3 to TRBJ2-1; 10 nucleotides match TRBD2. V shed 4 bases and J 7 bases; nucleotides not matched to a gene: 16. Germline lookup yields CDR1 ENHRY and CDR2 SYGVKD. The CDR3 is 18 residues long. CDR3 residues: CAISGFRESGLAANEQFF. CDR3 DNA sequence: TGTGCCATCAGTGGCTTCCGGGAGTCAGGACTAGCGGCAAATGAGCAGTTCTTC.

The chain has TRBV7-8 and TRBJ2-7, with TRBD2 as a possible D gene (6 bases). V dropped 5 bases and J dropped 6 bases, with 14 bases sitting between them. The V gene's germline CDR1 is SGHVS and CDR2 FQNEAQ. This CDR3 region has 13 residues. The CDR3 region is CASSPRRDGEQYF. DNA of the CDR3: TGTGCCAGCAGCCCCCGGAGGGACGGCGAGCAGTACTTC. The whole variable domain, remainder taken from reference TRBV7-8 and TRBJ2-7, is GAGVSQSPRYKVAKRGQDVALRCDPISGHVSLFWYQQALGQGPEFLTYFQNEAQLDKSGLPSDRFFAERPEGSVSTLKIQRTQQEDSAVYLCASSPRRDGEQYFGPGTRLTVT.

The V gene is TRBV4-2, the J gene TRBJ2-7, with D perhaps TRBD1 (6 bases). V lost 5 bases and J lost 9, with 23 bases in between. The CDR3 has 15 amino acids. The germline gives CDR1 LGHNA, CDR2 YNFKEQ. The CDR3 coding sequence is TGTGCCAGCAGCGACCGGGACATAGGCATTATGGGGCAGTACTTC. Amino acids: CASSDRDIGIMGQYF.

A single count supports this clone. J is TRBJ1-4 and V is TRBV18; 9 bases are shared with TRBD1. The CDR3 length is 14 residues. The V gene end was trimmed by 5 bases and the J gene end by 8 bases; junction bases not matched to a gene: 6. Germline assignment: CDR1 KGHSH and CDR2 LQKENI. CDR3 nucleotide sequence: TGTGCCAGCTCAACGGACAGGGGATACGAAAAACTGTTTTTT. This sequence encodes CASSTDRGYEKLFF.